The source of this T cell receptor (beta chain) is a study of cytomegalovirus exposure and HLA in healthy donors. A remark on this clone: Its antigen is not known.

Study-level results: Cytomegalovirus association was listed for under 200 TCR beta chains.

The CDR3 has 12 residues. The J segment lost 3 bases and the V segment lost 6 bases, leaving 0 bases of the junction unmatched. Germline CDR1 SQVTM, CDR2 ANQGSEA. The PCR used 60 Vbeta and 13 Jbeta primers. In the original processing: In a later analysis, of tens of millions of unique beta chains, some 10 million appeared in at least two donors. The data were produced by immunoSEQ multiplex PCR, yet TCRdb's version contains in-frame clones alone and is incomplete. From that table come the V and J calls and clone size; the DNA was used to work out D and trimming. The data show 110,000 to 150,000 clones, more than 75% seen once.

The sequencing sample was made of PBMCs. This sequence was found in a woman aged 18-30 years in good health and CMV-seropositive. V usage is TRBV29-1 and J usage is TRBJ2-3; TRBD1 aligns across 10 bases. The CDR3 sequence is CSVDRGTDTQYF. CDR3 DNA sequence: TGCAGCGTGGACAGGGGGACAGATACGCAGTATTTT.